Listed here is a single T cell receptor beta chain. V dropped 0 bases and J dropped 4 bases, with 11 bases sitting between them. Germline V gives CDR1 SGHTS, CDR2 YDEGEE. This CDR3 comprises 14 residues. The sample comes from a study of blood T cell repertoires in COVID-19. The overall study: The samples span acute and convalescent COVID-19 from the United States, Italy and Spain. In each case, the material was cDNA or gDNA derived from T cells, B-cell-depleted T cells, or PBMCs.

As originally analysed: The assay estimated nucleated cells by amplifying reference gene primers. Using immunoSEQ multiplex PCR, the repertoire was profiled, and TCRdb retains in-frame clones only, with some absent. From that table come the V and J calls and clone size; the DNA was used to work out D and trimming. The sample has tens of thousands of clones, 89% seen once. This sequence was found in a woman between 65 and 79 years old with acute or convalescent COVID-19. The sequencing input was peripheral blood. The rearrangement uses TRBV5-8 and TRBJ2-7; the D gene is possibly TRBD1 (6 bases). CDR3 sequence: CASSLATGPYEQYV. As DNA, the CDR3 is TGTGCCAGCAGCTTGGCCACAGGGCCGTACGAGCAGTACGTC.